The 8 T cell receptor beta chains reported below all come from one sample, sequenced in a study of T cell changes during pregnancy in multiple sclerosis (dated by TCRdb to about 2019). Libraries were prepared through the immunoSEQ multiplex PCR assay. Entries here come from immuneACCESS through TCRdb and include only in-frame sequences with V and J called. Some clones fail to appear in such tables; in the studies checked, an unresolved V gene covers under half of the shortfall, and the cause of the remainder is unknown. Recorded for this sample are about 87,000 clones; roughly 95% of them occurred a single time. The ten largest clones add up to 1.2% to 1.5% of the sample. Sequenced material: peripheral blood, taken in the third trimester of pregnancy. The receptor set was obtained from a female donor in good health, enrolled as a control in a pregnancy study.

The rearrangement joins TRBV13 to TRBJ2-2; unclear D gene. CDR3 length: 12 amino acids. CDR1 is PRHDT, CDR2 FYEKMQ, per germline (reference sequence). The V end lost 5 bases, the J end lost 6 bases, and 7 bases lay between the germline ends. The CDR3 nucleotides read TGTGCCAGCAGCCTACCTCCCGGGGAGCTGTTTTTT. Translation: CASSLPPGELFF.

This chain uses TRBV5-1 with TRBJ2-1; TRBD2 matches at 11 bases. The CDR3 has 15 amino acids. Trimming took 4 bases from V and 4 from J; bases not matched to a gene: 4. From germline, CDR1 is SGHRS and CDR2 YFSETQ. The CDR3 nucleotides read TGCGCCAGCAGCCCGACTAGCGGGGCTTACAATGAGCAGTTCTTC. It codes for CASSPTSGAYNEQFF.

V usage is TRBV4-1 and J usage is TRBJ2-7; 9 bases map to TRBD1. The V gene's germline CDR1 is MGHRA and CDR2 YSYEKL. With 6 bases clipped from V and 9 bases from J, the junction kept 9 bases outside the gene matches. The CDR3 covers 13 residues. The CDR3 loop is CASSGDRVRVQYF. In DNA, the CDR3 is TGCGCCAGCAGTGGGGACAGGGTAAGAGTGCAGTACTTC.

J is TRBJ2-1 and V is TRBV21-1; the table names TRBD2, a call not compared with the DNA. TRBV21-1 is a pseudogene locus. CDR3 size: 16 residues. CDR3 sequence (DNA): TGTGCCAGCAGCAAAAGGAGGGACTGCTCCTACAATGAGCAGTTCTTC. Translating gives CASSKRRDCSYNEQFF.

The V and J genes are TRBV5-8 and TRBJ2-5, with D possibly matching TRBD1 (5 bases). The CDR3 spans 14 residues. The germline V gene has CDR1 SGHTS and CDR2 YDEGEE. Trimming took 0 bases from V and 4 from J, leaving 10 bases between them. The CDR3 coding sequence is TGTGCCAGCAGCTTGGGCTATGACAGAGAGACCCAGTACTTC. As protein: CASSLGYDRETQYF.

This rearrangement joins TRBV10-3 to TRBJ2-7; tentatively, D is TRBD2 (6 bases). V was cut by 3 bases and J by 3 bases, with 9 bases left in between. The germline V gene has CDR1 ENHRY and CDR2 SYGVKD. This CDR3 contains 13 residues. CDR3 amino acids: CAISEQEGYEQYF. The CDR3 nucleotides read TGTGCCATCAGTGAACAGGAGGGCTACGAGCAGTACTTC.

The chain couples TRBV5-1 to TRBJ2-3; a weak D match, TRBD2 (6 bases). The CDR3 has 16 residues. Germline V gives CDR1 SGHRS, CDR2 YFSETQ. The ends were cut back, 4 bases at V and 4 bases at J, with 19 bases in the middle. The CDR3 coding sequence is TGCGCCAGCAGCCTAATGGACAACAAGCGGGCAGATACGCAGTATTTT. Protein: CASSLMDNKRADTQYF.

The CDR3 sequence: CASSGGGPLYEQYF. In nucleotides, the CDR3 is TGTGCCAGTAGCGGGGGAGGCCCCCTCTACGAGCAGTACTTC. J is TRBJ2-7 and V is TRBV19; TRBD2 might be the D (6 bases). The germline CDR1 and CDR2 sequences are LNHDA and SQIVND (reference sequence). CDR3 size: 14 residues. With 6 bases removed from V and 3 bases from J, the gap between germline ends came to 15 bases.